This paragraph covers one T cell receptor beta chain sequence. PCR was performed using 60 Vbeta and 13 Jbeta primers. Profiling relied on immunoSEQ multiplex PCR, and the TCRdb table lists in-frame clones only, not all of them. The sample's table shows about 200,000 clones. The data derive from a study of cytomegalovirus exposure and HLA in healthy donors. V lost 10 bases and J lost 7, with 16 bases in between. Germline V gene sequence: CDR1 LNHDA, CDR2 SQIVND (reference sequence). CDR3 length: 13 residues. Sequences were obtained from PBMCs. The V call is TRBV19, the J call TRBJ2-2; D gene uncertain. The sequence was obtained from a girl aged 2-15 years in good health and CMV-seropositive. The CDR3 DNA is TGTGCCACCTCATCTCAACTCATCGGGGAGCTGTTTTTT. The encoded protein is CATSSQLIGELFF.